This T cell receptor (beta chain) originates from a study of blood T cell repertoires in COVID-19. V dropped 4 bases and J dropped 0; count of bases not matched to a gene: 7. This CDR3 region has 18 residues. Germline CDR1 and CDR2: MGHRA and YSYEKL. Enrollment of patients from Seattle took place during active infection, with longitudinal follow-up. In the original workflow: By means of reference gene primer amplification, nucleated cell counts were estimated. TCRdb's table, derived via immunoSEQ multiplex PCR, lists solely in-frame clones and lacks some. The DNA was the basis for D and trimming; V, J and clone size are from that table. The sample consists of about 130,000 clones, approximately 86% of them appearing once.

This TCR was recovered from a woman in her 70s with COVID-19, enrolled during active disease. Sample: peripheral blood. This rearrangement joins TRBV4-1 to TRBJ2-4; 12 bases line up with TRBD2. The CDR3 loop reads CASSRLAGGELAKNIQYF. DNA of the CDR3: TGCGCCAGCAGCCGGCTAGCGGGGGGGGAACTAGCCAAAAACATTCAGTACTTC.